The rows below give T cell receptor beta chains drawn from one sample of a study of blood T cell repertoires in COVID-19. This table comes from immunoSEQ multiplex PCR, and its TCRdb copy is limited to in-frame clones, with some not included. Of roughly 63,000 clones in the sample, more than 80% were seen once. Specimen: peripheral blood. Receptor source: a man aged 60 to 75 with acute or convalescent COVID-19. CDR3s include the opening cysteine and the closing phenylalanine or tryptophan. Each record gives: clone size, D gene, J gene, V gene, CDR3 protein, CDR3 DNA. The D gene is left open where the match is weak. Clone size is shown for a subset of rows, as once, few, many or a class of expanded clone.

clone size: .
D gene: TRBD1
J gene: TRBJ2-7
V gene: TRBV4-1
CDR3 protein: CASSQFTGTGDEQYF
CDR3 DNA: TGCGCCAGCAGCCAATTTACCGGGACAGGGGACGAGCAGTACTTC

clone size: .
D gene: TRBD2
J gene: TRBJ2-1
V gene: TRBV30
CDR3 protein: CAWSVFAGGYNEQFF
CDR3 DNA: TGTGCCTGGAGTGTATTTGCGGGAGGCTACAATGAGCAGTTCTTC

clone size: .
D gene: TRBD1
J gene: TRBJ1-1
V gene: TRBV5-5
CDR3 protein: CASSGTGDGAFF
CDR3 DNA: TGTGCCAGCAGCGGGACAGGTGACGGGGCTTTCTTT

clone size: .
D gene: .
J gene: TRBJ1-1
V gene: TRBV25-1
CDR3 protein: CASSRTGNFEAFF
CDR3 DNA: TGTGCCAGCAGCAGGACGGGGAACTTTGAAGCTTTCTTT

clone size: .
D gene: .
J gene: TRBJ2-1
V gene: TRBV9
CDR3 protein: CASSVGSSLVANEQFF
CDR3 DNA: TGTGCCAGCAGCGTAGGCAGTAGCCTAGTGGCGAATGAGCAGTTCTTC

clone size: .
D gene: .
J gene: TRBJ1-5
V gene: TRBV11-2
CDR3 protein: CASSLRGARDQPQHF
CDR3 DNA: TGTGCCAGCAGCTTACGGGGGGCGCGGGATCAGCCCCAGCATTTT

clone size: .
D gene: TRBD1
J gene: TRBJ2-7
V gene: TRBV6-1
CDR3 protein: CASSESQGVSYEQYF
CDR3 DNA: TGTGCCAGCAGTGAATCACAGGGGGTTTCCTACGAGCAGTACTTC

clone size: .
D gene: .
J gene: TRBJ1-5
V gene: TRBV11-3
CDR3 protein: CASSLGSGQNQPQHF
CDR3 DNA: TGTGCCAGCAGCTTAGGATCAGGGCAGAATCAGCCCCAGCATTTT

clone size: .
D gene: .
J gene: TRBJ1-3
V gene: TRBV4-1
CDR3 protein: CASSQGPRGPGNTIYF
CDR3 DNA: TGCGCCAGCAGCCAAGGGCCCAGGGGCCCTGGAAACACCATATATTTT

clone size: .
D gene: .
J gene: TRBJ1-2
V gene: TRBV7-2
CDR3 protein: CASSLTSSGVRTLGYGYTF
CDR3 DNA: TGTGCCAGCAGCTTGACCAGTTCGGGTGTCAGGACTCTAGGATATGGCTACACCTTC

clone size: .
D gene: TRBD1
J gene: TRBJ1-2
V gene: TRBV7-9
CDR3 protein: CASSLRGQGVGYGYTF
CDR3 DNA: TGTGCCAGCAGCTTGAGGGGACAGGGGGTAGGCTATGGCTACACCTTC

clone size: .
D gene: .
J gene: TRBJ2-7
V gene: TRBV28
CDR3 protein: CASSSGFHEQYF
CDR3 DNA: TGTGCCAGCAGTTCAGGGTTTCACGAGCAGTACTTC

clone size: .
D gene: TRBD2
J gene: TRBJ2-3
V gene: TRBV13
CDR3 protein: CASSLTGTSGSLSSTDTQYF
CDR3 DNA: TGTGCCAGCAGCCTGACCGGGACTAGCGGATCTTTATCTAGCACAGATACGCAGTATTTT

clone size: .
D gene: .
J gene: TRBJ1-2
V gene: TRBV2
CDR3 protein: CASSRGPPGAGYTF
CDR3 DNA: TGTGCCAGCAGCAGGGGACCGCCCGGGGCTGGCTACACCTTC

clone size: once
D gene: TRBD1
J gene: TRBJ2-1
V gene: TRBV11-3
CDR3 protein: CASSPSTGTGGNEQFF
CDR3 DNA: TGTGCCAGCAGCCCCTCCACCGGGACAGGGGGGAATGAGCAGTTCTTC

clone size: .
D gene: .
J gene: TRBJ2-7
V gene: TRBV6-1
CDR3 protein: CASSDPGESLGWEQYF
CDR3 DNA: TGTGCCAGCAGTGATCCGGGGGAATCTTTGGGGTGGGAGCAGTACTTC

clone size: .
D gene: .
J gene: TRBJ2-5
V gene: TRBV9
CDR3 protein: CASSPRGETQYF
CDR3 DNA: TGTGCCAGCAGCCCCCGGGGGGAGACCCAGTACTTC

clone size: .
D gene: TRBD2
J gene: TRBJ2-1
V gene: TRBV29-1
CDR3 protein: CSVEDQAGGVEEQFF
CDR3 DNA: TGCAGCGTTGAAGATCAAGCGGGAGGGGTTGAAGAGCAGTTCTTC

clone size: few
D gene: TRBD2
J gene: TRBJ2-5
V gene: TRBV28
CDR3 protein: CASSPWTSGRAVETQYF
CDR3 DNA: TGTGCCAGCAGTCCCTGGACTAGCGGGAGGGCCGTGGAGACCCAGTACTTC

clone size: few
D gene: .
J gene: TRBJ2-7
V gene: TRBV30
CDR3 protein: CAWSVSVYEQYF
CDR3 DNA: TGTGCCTGGAGTGTCTCAGTGTACGAGCAGTACTTC

clone size: few
D gene: .
J gene: TRBJ2-7
V gene: TRBV19
CDR3 protein: CAPSRDSSYEQYF
CDR3 DNA: TGTGCCCCAAGCCGGGATTCCTCCTACGAGCAGTACTTC

clone size: medium-sized
D gene: .
J gene: TRBJ1-5
V gene: TRBV11-2
CDR3 protein: CASSLDRGQPQHF
CDR3 DNA: TGTGCCAGCAGCTTAGATCGGGGTCAGCCCCAGCATTTT

clone size: .
D gene: .
J gene: TRBJ2-7
V gene: TRBV29-1
CDR3 protein: CSVESLADYEQYF
CDR3 DNA: TGCAGCGTTGAATCTCTGGCGGACTACGAGCAGTACTTC

clone size: once
D gene: TRBD1
J gene: TRBJ1-2
V gene: TRBV15
CDR3 protein: CATSSARQGNGYTF
CDR3 DNA: TGTGCCACCAGCAGCGCACGACAGGGGAACGGCTACACCTTC

clone size: .
D gene: TRBD1
J gene: TRBJ2-2
V gene: TRBV5-4
CDR3 protein: CASSTDREIVVRTGELFF
CDR3 DNA: TGTGCCAGCAGCACAGACAGGGAGATTGTAGTTCGCACCGGGGAGCTGTTTTTT

clone size: .
D gene: TRBD2
J gene: TRBJ2-1
V gene: TRBV5-1
CDR3 protein: CASREIAGDYNEQFF
CDR3 DNA: TGCGCCAGCAGGGAAATAGCGGGAGACTACAATGAGCAGTTCTTC

clone size: .
D gene: .
J gene: TRBJ1-1
V gene: TRBV7-9
CDR3 protein: CASSLRDDAFF
CDR3 DNA: TGTGCCAGCAGCTTACGGGATGATGCTTTCTTT

clone size: .
D gene: TRBD2
J gene: TRBJ2-2
V gene: TRBV19
CDR3 protein: CASNGELRLREVLSFNTGELFF
CDR3 DNA: TGTGCCAGTAACGGGGAACTTCGATTGCGGGAGGTCCTTTCTTTTAACACCGGGGAGCTGTTTTTT

clone size: .
D gene: .
J gene: TRBJ1-2
V gene: TRBV7-9
CDR3 protein: CASSFSGSAGHNYGYTF
CDR3 DNA: TGTGCCAGCAGCTTTAGTGGGTCGGCGGGGCATAACTATGGCTACACCTTC

clone size: .
D gene: TRBD2
J gene: TRBJ2-7
V gene: TRBV7-6
CDR3 protein: CASSPDGGRPYEQYF
CDR3 DNA: TGTGCCAGCAGCCCCGACGGCGGGAGGCCCTACGAGCAGTACTTC

clone size: .
D gene: TRBD1
J gene: TRBJ2-1
V gene: TRBV11-3
CDR3 protein: CASRTGTGGNEQFF
CDR3 DNA: TGTGCCAGCAGAACCGGGACAGGAGGCAATGAGCAGTTCTTC

clone size: .
D gene: .
J gene: TRBJ1-5
V gene: TRBV6-5
CDR3 protein: CASSYREERNQPQHF
CDR3 DNA: TGTGCCAGCAGTTACCGGGAGGAAAGGAATCAGCCCCAGCATTTT

clone size: .
D gene: .
J gene: TRBJ1-5
V gene: TRBV29-1
CDR3 protein: CSVLEGYSNQPQHF
CDR3 DNA: TGCAGCGTTCTGGAGGGATATAGCAATCAGCCCCAGCATTTT

clone size: .
D gene: .
J gene: TRBJ2-5
V gene: TRBV29-1
CDR3 protein: CSVETETQYF
CDR3 DNA: TGCAGCGTTGAGACTGAGACCCAGTACTTC

clone size: .
D gene: .
J gene: TRBJ2-5
V gene: TRBV19
CDR3 protein: CASSIKERETQYF
CDR3 DNA: TGTGCCAGTAGTATCAAGGAGCGAGAGACCCAGTACTTC

clone size: .
D gene: TRBD1
J gene: TRBJ1-6
V gene: TRBV5-1
CDR3 protein: CASSRDREYNSPLHF
CDR3 DNA: TGCGCCAGCAGCCGGGACAGGGAGTATAATTCACCCCTCCACTTT

clone size: .
D gene: .
J gene: TRBJ1-2
V gene: TRBV24-1
CDR3 protein: CATSEAAGYGYTF
CDR3 DNA: TGTGCCACCAGTGAAGCAGCCGGGTATGGCTACACCTTC

clone size: once
D gene: TRBD2
J gene: TRBJ2-1
V gene: TRBV5-4
CDR3 protein: CASSSGLAGDDEQFF
CDR3 DNA: TGTGCCAGCAGCTCAGGACTAGCGGGAGACGATGAGCAGTTCTTC

clone size: .
D gene: .
J gene: TRBJ1-2
V gene: TRBV5-1
CDR3 protein: CASSLARDPGGYGYTF
CDR3 DNA: TGCGCCAGCAGCTTGGCCCGAGACCCCGGCGGCTATGGCTACACCTTC

clone size: .
D gene: .
J gene: TRBJ1-5
V gene: TRBV27
CDR3 protein: CASSSLSFLSNQPQHF
CDR3 DNA: TGTGCCAGCAGTTCATTGAGTTTCCTTAGCAATCAGCCCCAGCATTTT

clone size: few
D gene: TRBD1
J gene: TRBJ1-1
V gene: TRBV7-9
CDR3 protein: CASRNWDRGRNTEAFF
CDR3 DNA: TGTGCCAGCAGAAATTGGGACAGGGGAAGGAACACTGAAGCTTTCTTT

clone size: .
D gene: TRBD1
J gene: TRBJ1-4
V gene: TRBV7-2
CDR3 protein: CASSLPRTGGREKLFF
CDR3 DNA: TGTGCCAGCAGCTTACCACGGACAGGGGGAAGAGAAAAACTGTTTTTT

clone size: .
D gene: .
J gene: TRBJ2-1
V gene: TRBV28
CDR3 protein: CASTRYRRNEQFF
CDR3 DNA: TGTGCCAGCACACGGTACCGAAGAAATGAGCAGTTCTTC

clone size: .
D gene: TRBD1
J gene: TRBJ1-4
V gene: TRBV9
CDR3 protein: CASSVGTGGSNEKLFF
CDR3 DNA: TGTGCCAGCAGCGTAGGGACAGGGGGGTCTAATGAAAAACTGTTTTTT

clone size: .
D gene: .
J gene: TRBJ2-7
V gene: TRBV6-5
CDR3 protein: CASSPDRSSSYEQYF
CDR3 DNA: TGTGCCAGCAGCCCCGACAGGAGCAGCTCCTACGAGCAGTACTTC

clone size: once
D gene: .
J gene: TRBJ1-5
V gene: TRBV7-9
CDR3 protein: CASSGTNSNQPQHF
CDR3 DNA: TGTGCCAGCAGCGGTACTAATAGCAATCAGCCCCAGCATTTT

clone size: .
D gene: TRBD1
J gene: TRBJ1-1
V gene: TRBV5-5
CDR3 protein: CASSLYSGQDMNTEAFF
CDR3 DNA: TGTGCCAGCAGCTTGTACTCGGGACAGGATATGAACACTGAAGCTTTCTTT

clone size: once
D gene: TRBD2
J gene: TRBJ2-1
V gene: TRBV18
CDR3 protein: CASSLSGTSGKEQFF
CDR3 DNA: TGTGCCAGCTCTCTATCGGGGACTAGCGGTAAGGAGCAGTTCTTC

clone size: .
D gene: TRBD2
J gene: TRBJ2-5
V gene: TRBV2
CDR3 protein: CASSETSGSAETQYF
CDR3 DNA: TGTGCCAGCAGTGAAACTAGCGGGAGCGCGGAGACCCAGTACTTC

clone size: .
D gene: .
J gene: TRBJ2-7
V gene: TRBV4-1
CDR3 protein: CASSQENPGDRGTYEQYF
CDR3 DNA: TGCGCCAGCAGCCAAGAGAATCCCGGGGATCGGGGTACCTACGAGCAGTACTTC